One and the same sample provided the 18 T cell receptor beta chains below, sequenced in a study of cytomegalovirus exposure and HLA in healthy donors. PCR amplification relied on 60 Vbeta primers (plus 13 Jbeta primers). TCRdb keeps only in-frame clones here, not all; method: immunoSEQ multiplex PCR. The data contain 100,000 to 150,000 clones, over 70% of them seen just once; the ten biggest clones take up around 3%. Material: PBMCs. These receptors were taken from a woman in her forties or fifties in good health and CMV-seronegative.

The rearrangement links TRBV7-8 to TRBJ2-7, with D tentatively TRBD2 (5 bases). CDR1 is SGHVS and CDR2 is FQNEAQ in the germline V gene. The CDR3 consists of 13 residues. V gave up 4 bases and J gave up 2 bases, with 9 bases separating them. CDR3 region: CASSSRGTYEQYF. CDR3 in DNA: TGTGCCAGCAGCTCCCGGGGAACCTACGAGCAGTACTTC.

This clone was seen at least ten times. J is TRBJ1-4 and V is TRBV7-2; possibly TRBD1 for D (5 bases). Trimming left V 3 bases short and J 5 bases short, with 13 bases between. CDR3 length: 15 residues. From germline, CDR1 is SGHTA and CDR2 FQGNSA. The CDR3 reads CASSFGDSRNEKLFF. CDR3 DNA sequence: TGTGCCAGCAGCTTTGGAGACAGCCGAAATGAAAAACTGTTTTTT.

The V gene is TRBV28, the J gene TRBJ2-7; D is undetermined. Germline CDR1 MDHEN, CDR2 SYDVKM. The CDR3 runs to 10 residues. V lost 5 bases and J 4 bases, leaving 3 bases between the germline ends. The CDR3 region has the DNA TGTGCCAGCAGTCGTTACGAGCAGTACTTC. Residues: CASSRYEQYF.

This chain uses TRBV6-1 with TRBJ2-7; TRBD1 agrees at 7 bases. The V gene's germline CDR1 is MNHNS and CDR2 SASEGT. V shed 4 bases, J shed 4 bases, and the junction held 7 bases outside the gene matches. The CDR3 consists of 14 residues. Here the CDR3 reads CASSAGTALYEQYF. In nucleotides, the CDR3 is TGTGCCAGCAGTGCCGGGACAGCTTTATACGAGCAGTACTTC.

A few counts support this clone. V usage is TRBV28 and J usage is TRBJ2-7, with D possibly matching TRBD1 (6 bases). Germline assignment: CDR1 MDHEN and CDR2 SYDVKM. V lost 4 bases and J lost 4, with 14 bases in between. The CDR3 is 14 amino acids. As DNA, the CDR3 is TGTGCCAGCAGTTCCTCCCCGACAGGTTACGAGCAGTACTTC. Translation: CASSSSPTGYEQYF.

The chain is built from TRBV2 and TRBJ1-5, with 9 bases aligning to TRBD1. After removal of 7 bases from V and 4 bases from J, the junction contained 5 bases not matched to a gene. Germline CDR1 reads SNHLY; CDR2 reads FYNNEI. The CDR3 contains 14 residues. The DNA for the CDR3 is TGTGCCAGCAATCGGGACAGGGTGAATCAGCCCCAGCATTTT. It translates to CASNRDRVNQPQHF.

The chain links TRBV13 to TRBJ1-4; D gene unclear. The ends were cut back, 2 bases at V and 4 bases at J, with 5 bases in the middle. CDR1 and CDR2 from the germline V gene are PRHDT and FYEKMQ (reference sequence). CDR3 length equals 13 residues. CDR3: CASSLSLNEKLFF. As DNA, the CDR3 is TGTGCCAGCAGCTTATCCCTTAATGAAAAACTGTTTTTT.

The chain recombines TRBV19 with TRBJ2-1; D uncertain. CDR3 length: 13 amino acids. Trimming stripped 1 base from V and 8 bases from J, with 9 bases between. Germline V lookup: CDR1 LNHDA, CDR2 SQIVND (reference sequence). CDR3 in amino acids: CASSIGRLYEQFF. The CDR3 nucleotides are TGTGCCAGTAGTATAGGTCGCCTATATGAGCAGTTCTTC. Combining the CDR3 with reference TRBV19 and TRBJ2-1 gives the whole variable domain DGGITQSPKYLFRKEGQNVTLSCEQNLNHDAMYWYRQDPGQGLRLIYYSQIVNDFQKGDIAEGYSVSREKKESFPLTVTSAQKNPTAFYLCASSIGRLYEQFFGPGTRLTVL.

V gene TRBV19 combines with J gene TRBJ2-2, with TRBD1 as a possible D gene (5 bases). Germline assignment: CDR1 LNHDA and CDR2 SQIVND (reference sequence). V lost 5 bases to trimming and J lost 0 bases, with 7 bases between them. The CDR3 consists of 14 residues. CDR3 bases: TGTGCCAGTAGTTCAGGGTCGAACACCGGGGAGCTGTTTTTT. Translation gives CASSSGSNTGELFF.

The chain recombines TRBV7-9 with TRBJ1-1, with D hard to call. Trimming pared 5 bases from V and 7 bases from J, leaving 20 bases between. There are 15 residues in the CDR3. Per germline, CDR1 SEHNR and CDR2 FQNEAQ (reference sequence). CDR3 in amino acids: CASSPYGGGRDEAFF. The CDR3 DNA is TGTGCCAGCAGCCCATACGGCGGAGGACGGGATGAAGCTTTCTTT.

The chain has TRBV6-6 and TRBJ2-7; D call uncertain. The CDR3 runs to 15 residues. Between the trimmed V and J ends, which lost 1 base and 2 bases, there was a span of 12 bases. Germline lookup yields CDR1 MNHNY and CDR2 SVGAGI (reference sequence). CDR3 region: CASSYFEAATYEQYF. CDR3 bases: TGTGCCAGCAGTTACTTTGAGGCGGCCACCTACGAGCAGTACTTC.

The rearrangement uses TRBV5-4 and TRBJ2-2, with 12 bases identical to TRBD2. Germline loops: CDR1 SGHNT, CDR2 YYREEE (reference sequence). The CDR3 has 16 residues. J was trimmed by 6 bases and V by 3 bases; bases with no gene match: 6. The CDR3 nucleotides read TGTGCCAGCAGCTGGCAACTAGCGGGAGGCTCCGGGGAGCTGTTTTTT. Translated, it gives CASSWQLAGGSGELFF. The variable domain in full, with the rest retrieved from reference TRBV5-4 and TRBJ2-2, is ETGVTQSPTHLIKTRGQQVTLRCSSQSGHNTVSWYQQALGQGPQFIFQYYREEENGRGNFPPRFSGLQFPNYSSELNVNALELDDSALYLCASSWQLAGGSGELFFGEGSRLTVL.

This clone was observed a handful of times. This chain uses TRBV7-9 with TRBJ2-3; 14 positions agree with TRBD2. The CDR3 totals 19 residues. J was trimmed by 5 bases and V by 2 bases; bases with no gene match: 12. Germline CDR1 reads SEHNR; CDR2 reads FQNEAQ (reference sequence). The CDR3 nucleotides are TGTGCCAGCAGCTTAAGGGGACTAGCGGGAGATCCCGCAGTAGATACGCAGTATTTT. Encoded protein: CASSLRGLAGDPAVDTQYF.

The chain is built from TRBV29-1 and TRBJ2-1, with D tentatively TRBD2 (6 bases). The V gene lost 7 bases and the J gene lost 5 bases, with 6 bases spanning the gap. The CDR3 consists of 10 residues. Germline lookup yields CDR1 SQVTM and CDR2 ANQGSEA. The CDR3 protein is CSGGNNEQFF. In nucleotides, the CDR3 is TGCAGCGGCGGGAACAATGAGCAGTTCTTC.

This sequence joins TRBV30 and TRBJ2-5; D perhaps matches TRBD2 (5 bases). The CDR3 loop spans 12 amino acids. V gave up 0 bases and J gave up 4 bases, with 6 bases separating them. Germline values: CDR1 GTSNPN, CDR2 SVGIG (reference sequence). The CDR3 loop reads CAWSVSGETQYF. The DNA of the CDR3 is TGTGCCTGGAGTGTCAGCGGAGAGACCCAGTACTTC.

This chain uses TRBV18 with TRBJ1-5; D gene uncertain. Looked up from germline, CDR1 is KGHSH and CDR2 is LQKENI. The CDR3 covers 13 residues. V shed 4 bases and J shed 8 bases, with 12 bases lying between them. The DNA for the CDR3 is TGTGCCAGCTCACGTGATTCTAATGAGCCCCAGCATTTT. This sequence encodes CASSRDSNEPQHF.

V usage is TRBV5-1 and J usage is TRBJ1-2; D is perhaps TRBD1 (6 bases). Germline loops: CDR1 SGHRS, CDR2 YFSETQ. The length of the CDR3 is 15 residues. Between the trimmed V and J ends, which lost 4 bases and 4 bases, there was a span of 17 bases. CDR3 nucleotides: TGCGCCAGCAGCCAATCTGGGGCAGGGGTCTATGGCTACACCTTC. Protein product: CASSQSGAGVYGYTF.

The genes are TRBV19 and TRBJ1-1; 8 bases agree with TRBD1. Unmatched junction bases numbered 4, after V lost 4 bases and J lost 3 bases. The CDR3 covers 14 residues. CDR1 is LNHDA, CDR2 SQIVND, per germline (reference sequence). The DNA for the CDR3 is TGTGCCAGTAGTACCCAGGGGGCTGACACTGAAGCTTTCTTT. Translating it yields CASSTQGADTEAFF.